This record covers a single T cell receptor (beta chain). The table lists this clonotype with many counts. No antigen is known for it. The record has no base qualities; no much larger clone is one base away. This sample is part of a study of neurological immune-mediated disorders (dated by TCRdb to the late 2010s). About the full investigation: Peripheral blood TCR-beta repertoires from HTLV-I-associated myelopathy (HAM/TSP) patients, multiple sclerosis patients and healthy controls were compared by UMI-based sequencing. Of the 68 subjects in the cohort, about 14 were HAM/TSP patients, around 34 were multiple sclerosis patients, and some 20 were healthy controls. The approximately 96 TCR-beta libraries covered PBMC samples along with longitudinal samples, technical triplicates, and paired sorted CD4+ and CD8+ T-cell subsets. Technical triplicate libraries were sequenced to precisely calculate the variability in frequency of each individual clone.

Results the study describes overall, beyond this receptor: Across subjects, expanded clones never shared an identical CDR3 amino acid sequence, which suggests that the TCR-beta repertoires in every group were private. TCR clonal expansion was greatest in HAM/TSP patients and smallest in MS patients, who ranked below even healthy controls.

Read against the paper, the sample's time point label means: technical triplicate 3. Libraries from unsorted PBMCs were made from 2 million PBMCs kept in RNAlater at -80 degrees C until RNA extraction. Peripheral blood was subjected to Ficoll-Hypaque density gradient centrifugation to isolate PBMCs, which were then cryopreserved in liquid nitrogen. The germline V gene gives CDR1 as ENHRY and CDR2 as SYGVKD. The junction shows trimming of 7 bases on V and 0 bases on J, and the gene matches do not reach 5 bases of it. Including the terminal cysteine and phenylalanine, the CDR3 comprises 14 residues. The DNA shown is the 42-base CDR3, in frame from base 1. cDNA was synthesized by template-switch 5'RACE using a primer with a 10-nucleotide random unique molecular identifier that tagged each TCR transcript. Every sequencing run covered 15-18 subjects and yielded more than 160 million TCR-beta sequences. The RNeasy kit was used for extraction of total RNA. The KAPA Real-time Library Amplification kit was used to amplify TCR-beta VDJ regions with primers for the TCR constant region and the 5'RACE anchor. A first PCR added sample indexes and Illumina adaptors, and a second PCR then raised library yield. After Ampure bead purification, the TCR product of roughly 650 bp was size-selected on a 2% E-gel SizeSelection system. Before pooling, libraries had their quality checked on a Bioanalyzer, their concentration measured with Qubit, and their quantity determined with the Kapa Library Quantification kit. Libraries were sequenced paired-end 2 x 150 bp on an Illumina HiSeq 2500. To increase sequence diversity, about 25-31% phiX was spiked into each library pool. In the original analysis: The quality-filtered reads were processed with the UMI-based MiGEC pipeline, whose error correction step removed more than 85% of the raw TCR sequences. VDJ genes were aligned to IMGT germline references, and each clonotype was defined by a unique CDR3 amino acid sequence together with V-J genes. Clonal expansion, Shannon diversity and CDR3 relatedness were evaluated with VDJtools (CalcPairwiseDistances, ClusterSamples), while phylogenetic trees were built in CLCbio workbench. Clones with at least 8 unique UMIs were defined as expanded, with this threshold being based on coefficient-of-variation modelling across technical triplicates. TCRdb reanalyzed the raw reads on its own, using fastp at Q25 for trimming and MiXCR for clone calling, and kept in-frame beta chains. Rows are unified per CDR3 protein, each entry keeping the most common DNA and genes. The V and J calls were determined by TCRdb, not by the authors. This sample comprises some 47,000 distinct CDR3 sequences, around a fifth of them detected only once. Around 4% of the sample rests with the top ten.

The sequencing input was PBMCs. The receptor was isolated from a man aged 55 to 69 with HTLV-1-associated myelopathy (HAM/TSP). This chain joins TRBV10-3 to TRBJ1-2; TRBD1 matches 7 bases in the middle. The sequenced DNA: TGTGCCATCACTAGGGACAGCTCTAACTATGGCTACACCTTC. Protein translation: CAITRDSSNYGYTF.